These T cell receptor beta chains were read from a single sample in a study of blood T cell repertoires in COVID-19. Only in-frame clones appear in the TCRdb table, and some are missing; sequencing was by immunoSEQ multiplex PCR. Among about 40,000 clones, over 80% were seen once, and the ten largest hold 15% to 18%. Sequencing was performed on peripheral blood. All receptors derive from a woman aged 30 to 39 in a cohort sampled during active COVID-19. Both conserved end residues are part of each CDR3. The D gene is left open where the match is weak. Size tells how often a clone was seen (once, few, many) or the class of an expanded clone, and some rows leave it out.

V	D	J	size	DNA	CDR3
TRBV5-6	.	TRBJ2-3	.	TGTGCCAGCAGAAATGAGCCTCTAGCGCACACAGATACGCAGTATTTT	CASRNEPLAHTDTQYF
TRBV6-5	TRBD1	TRBJ1-5	.	TGTGCCAGCAGTTACCAGGGACAGAGCAATCAGCCCCAGCATTTT	CASSYQGQSNQPQHF
TRBV29-1	.	TRBJ1-4	.	TGCAGCGTACGGAAGGCAGGGGCGGAAACTAATGAAAAACTGTTTTTT	CSVRKAGAETNEKLFF
TRBV4-1	.	TRBJ2-7	.	TGCGCCAGCAGCCACGTGTGGGACAAGAACTACGAGCAGTACTTC	CASSHVWDKNYEQYF
TRBV5-6	.	TRBJ1-6	few	TGTGCCAGCAGCTTGGGAGGGGAGGAGTCACCCCTCCACTTT	CASSLGGEESPLHF
TRBV6-6	.	TRBJ1-1	.	TGTGCCAGCAGCTTACTACAGGGCGAAGCTTTCTTT	CASSLLQGEAFF
TRBV5-1	TRBD2	TRBJ2-3	.	TGCGCCAGCAGCTTGGTCGGGACTAGCGGCACAGATACGCAGTATTTT	CASSLVGTSGTDTQYF
TRBV4-3	.	TRBJ2-1	.	TGCGCCAGCAGCCAATCGGGGGACTCCTACAATGAGCAGTTCTTC	CASSQSGDSYNEQFF
TRBV28	TRBD1	TRBJ2-7	.	TGTGCCAGCAGAGGGGGGACAGGAGGTTCCTACGAGCAGTACTTC	CASRGGTGGSYEQYF
TRBV5-1	.	TRBJ2-1	.	TGCGCCAGCAGCTTGGCCGTCACAGGCACCTACAATGAGCAGTTCTTC	CASSLAVTGTYNEQFF
TRBV7-2	TRBD2	TRBJ2-7	.	TGTGCCAGCAGCTTAGCGGGTGGGAGGGCCCTCTACGAGCAGTACTTC	CASSLAGGRALYEQYF
TRBV7-9	.	TRBJ1-1	.	TGTGCCAGCAGCTCGGGAGTGATGAACACTGAAGCTTTCTTT	CASSSGVMNTEAFF
TRBV6-4	.	TRBJ1-2	.	TGTGCCAGGGACACCCTTAACTATGGCTACACCTTC	CARDTLNYGYTF
TRBV6-5	TRBD1	TRBJ2-3	few	TGTGCCAGCAGTCCGGGACAGGGAACAGATACGCAGTATTTT	CASSPGQGTDTQYF
TRBV14	.	TRBJ2-7	.	TGTGCCAGCAGCCCGAGACTTGGCGTTACCTACGAGCAGTACTTC	CASSPRLGVTYEQYF
TRBV27	TRBD1	TRBJ1-2	.	TGTGCCAGCAGTCTATTGGGACAGGCTAAGGGCTACACCTTC	CASSLLGQAKGYTF
TRBV4-3	TRBD2	TRBJ2-1	once	TGCGCCAGCAGCCCTCGAGCCAGGACTAGCGGGTTGAGCTCCTACAATGAGCAGTTCTTC	CASSPRARTSGLSSYNEQFF
TRBV13	.	TRBJ2-5	.	TGTGCCAGCAGCTTAGCGGGATCCGGAGACCCACGAGAGACCCAGTACTTC	CASSLAGSGDPRETQYF
TRBV25-1	.	TRBJ2-2	.	TGTGCCAGCAGTCCACAGAACACCGGGGAGCTGTTTTTT	CASSPQNTGELFF
TRBV11-3	.	TRBJ2-4	.	TGTGCCAGCTCCCTCAGCGGGAAAAACATTCAGTACTTC	CASSLSGKNIQYF
TRBV7-2	.	TRBJ2-3	.	TGTGCCAGCAGCTTCAGTAGCAGCACAGATACGCAGTATTTT	CASSFSSSTDTQYF
TRBV19	.	TRBJ2-2	.	TGTGCCAGTAGTATATTTGCAGGCGCCGGGGAGCTGTTTTTT	CASSIFAGAGELFF
TRBV30	.	TRBJ2-2	.	TGTGCCTGGAGGATACTAGACACCGGGGAGCTGTTTTTT	CAWRILDTGELFF
TRBV28	.	TRBJ1-2	.	TGTGCCAGCACCTCCTACTATGGCTACACCTTC	CASTSYYGYTF
TRBV6-4	TRBD2	TRBJ2-1	.	TGTGCCAGCAGTCCCCGCGAGGTCGGGGGGGGCAATGAGCAGTTCTTC	CASSPREVGGGNEQFF
TRBV19	TRBD2	TRBJ2-5	.	TGTGCCAGTAAGGGTAGCGGGAGGGAGACCCAGTACTTC	CASKGSGRETQYF
TRBV18	TRBD1	TRBJ2-7	.	TGTGCCAGCTCACCACGGACAGGCACCTACGAGCAGTACTTC	CASSPRTGTYEQYF
TRBV6-1	TRBD1	TRBJ1-2	.	TGTGCCAGCAGTGAATTTCTTGAGACAGGGCCCTATGGCTACACCTTC	CASSEFLETGPYGYTF
TRBV7-3	TRBD2	TRBJ2-1	.	TGTGCCAGCAGTAATGGGGGTAGCGGGACCTACAATGAGCAGTTCTTC	CASSNGGSGTYNEQFF
TRBV6-5	.	TRBJ2-3	.	TGTGCCAGCAGTAGTTCAGGCCCAGATACGCAGTATTTT	CASSSSGPDTQYF
TRBV27	TRBD2	TRBJ2-7	.	TGTGCCAGCAGTTTAGCGGGAGGAAACGAGCAGTACTTC	CASSLAGGNEQYF
TRBV7-6	TRBD2	TRBJ2-3	.	TGTGCCAGCAGCCCGACTAGCGGGAGGGCAGATACGCAGTATTTT	CASSPTSGRADTQYF
TRBV9	.	TRBJ1-1	.	TGTGCCAGCAGCGTAGGGCAGATGAACACTGAAGCTTTCTTT	CASSVGQMNTEAFF
TRBV12-3/TRBV12-4	TRBD1	TRBJ2-7	.	TGTGCCAGCAACAGGGGCCTTTTCTACGAGCAGTACTTC	CASNRGLFYEQYF
TRBV5-6	.	TRBJ2-7	.	TGTGCCACAGAATCTAGCCAAAGCTCCTACGAGCAGTACTTC	CATESSQSSYEQYF
TRBV12-2	.	TRBJ1-1	.	TGTGCAGCTCGCCGGGAAAACACTGAAGCTTTCTTT	CAARRENTEAFF
TRBV7-2	.	TRBJ2-2	.	TGTGCCAGCAGGCCGGCGTTTCGGGGAGCGGGGGAGCTGTTTTTT	CASRPAFRGAGELFF
TRBV2	TRBD1	TRBJ1-2	.	TGTGCCAGCAGTGACTCCGGGACAGGTGCCTATGGCTACACCTTC	CASSDSGTGAYGYTF
TRBV19	.	TRBJ2-2	.	TGTGCCAGTGCACAGGTCACCGGGGAGCTGTTTTTT	CASAQVTGELFF
TRBV5-1	TRBD1	TRBJ1-3	.	TGCGCCAGCAGCGGGGGGACAGCCGTCTCTGGAAACACCATATATTTT	CASSGGTAVSGNTIYF
TRBV6-5	TRBD2	TRBJ2-1	.	TGTGCCAGCAGCCGGACTAGCGGGAGCGAGCAGTTCTTC	CASSRTSGSEQFF
TRBV3-1/TRBV3-2	TRBD2	TRBJ2-7	.	TGTGCCAGCAGCCAGACCCTAGCGGGAGCACCCTCCTACGAGCAGTACTTC	CASSQTLAGAPSYEQYF
TRBV7-9	TRBD1	TRBJ1-2	few	TGTGCCAGCAGCTTAGAATTCCTGTGGACAGGGGATGGCTACACCTTC	CASSLEFLWTGDGYTF
TRBV18	TRBD2	TRBJ2-7	once	TGTGCCAGCTCTCCAAATATAGCGGGGACCAGCGAGCAGTACTTC	CASSPNIAGTSEQYF
TRBV28	.	TRBJ2-2	.	TGTGCCAGCAGTTTAAGTAGCGGGAACACCGGGGAGCTGTTTTTT	CASSLSSGNTGELFF
TRBV30	TRBD1	TRBJ1-1	.	TGTGCCTGGAGTGCCGGGACAGGGGGCCGGAACACTGAAGCTTTCTTT	CAWSAGTGGRNTEAFF
TRBV4-3	.	TRBJ2-1	once	TGCGCCAGCAGCCAAGAACTAAGCTCCTACAATGAGCAGTTCTTC	CASSQELSSYNEQFF
TRBV27	TRBD1	TRBJ2-5	.	TGTGCCAGCAGTTTAAGGGGGCGGCTAGGGGAGACCCAGTACTTC	CASSLRGRLGETQYF
TRBV6-5	.	TRBJ2-7	.	TGTGCCAGCAGTCCTCTAGGTTACGAGCAGTACTTC	CASSPLGYEQYF
TRBV2	.	TRBJ1-1	.	TGTGCCAGCAGTGTTGCAGTGAACACTGAAGCTTTCTTT	CASSVAVNTEAFF
TRBV19	TRBD2	TRBJ2-4	few	TGTGCCAGTAGTATAGCCGGGGAGGGTGTCATCAAAAACATTCAGTACTTC	CASSIAGEGVIKNIQYF